Each of the 23 T cell receptor beta chains below was sequenced from the same sample in a study of response to subunit inactivated influenza vaccine. TCRdb called the RT-PCR reads again in MiXCR, with one record for every CDR3 protein. The table records hundreds of thousands of distinct CDR3 sequences, approximately 7.6% of them present only once. Sequencing was performed on PBMCs from blood, taken less than 30 months after vaccination. These receptor sequences come from a man between 50 and 75 years old who received an inactivated influenza vaccine.

This clonotype was seen repeatedly, ten times or more. The chain combines TRBV6-2 or TRBV6-3 with TRBJ2-5; D may be TRBD1 (5 bases). CDR3 length: 13 residues. V lost 2 bases, J lost 5 bases, and 9 bases lay in between. Germline CDR1 MNHEY, CDR2 SVGEGT. The DNA for the CDR3 is TGTGCCAGCAGTTACCAGGGTTGGGAGACCCAGTACTTC. Its translation is CASSYQGWETQYF.

This clonotype came up many times. The chain couples TRBV24-1 to TRBJ1-4; D is possibly TRBD1 (5 bases). V lost 2 bases, J lost 6 bases, and 9 bases lay in between. Germline lookup yields CDR1 KGHDR and CDR2 SFDVKD. The CDR3 has 14 amino acids. The CDR3 sequence is CATSDSRGDEKLFF. CDR3 sequence (DNA): TGTGCCACCAGTGATTCCCGGGGCGATGAAAAACTGTTTTTT.

The gene calls are TRBV20-1 and TRBJ2-5; 7 nucleotides match TRBD2. The length of the CDR3 is 15 residues. Per germline, CDR1 DFQATT and CDR2 SNEGSKA (reference sequence). V was clipped by 3 bases and J by 1 base; unmatched bases: 8. CDR3 in amino acids: CSASYSSGPQETQYF. The CDR3 region has the DNA TGCAGTGCTAGTTATTCTAGCGGACCCCAAGAGACCCAGTACTTC.

This clonotype was picked up many times. The V gene is TRBV6-2 or TRBV6-3, the J gene TRBJ2-7; D unresolved. V was pared by 3 bases and J by 0 bases, with 9 bases between. CDR1 is MNHEY and CDR2 is SVGEGT in the germline V gene. This CDR3 has 14 residues. The CDR3 bases are TGTGCCAGCAGTTATCCGGACCCCTCCTACGAGCAGTACTTC. Its protein product is CASSYPDPSYEQYF.

This clonotype was seen repeatedly, ten times or more. The chain uses TRBV12-3 or TRBV12-4 and TRBJ2-7, with unresolved D. The CDR3 extends over 13 amino acids. V was pared by 2 bases and J by 3 bases, with 8 bases between. This chain's CDR3 is CASSLSDLYEQYF. Here the CDR3 DNA reads TGTGCCAGCAGTTTATCGGACCTCTACGAGCAGTACTTC.

The chain has TRBV20-1 and TRBJ2-5; D remains ambiguous. The germline gives CDR1 DFQATT, CDR2 SNEGSKA (reference sequence). This CDR3 comprises 15 residues. Trimming stripped 4 bases from V and 5 bases from J, with 20 bases between. CDR3 amino acids: CSATPSAGAAETQYF. The CDR3, as DNA: TGCAGTGCTACCCCTTCGGCAGGAGCTGCGGAGACCCAGTACTTC.

This clonotype was detected many times. This sequence joins TRBV4-1 and TRBJ1-4; 10 bases agree with TRBD1. Trimming at V came to 2 bases and at J to 2 bases, leaving 8 bases not matched to a gene. Germline CDR1 reads MGHRA; CDR2 reads YSYEKL. The CDR3 is 18 residues long. The CDR3 bases are TGCGCCAGCAGCCAACGGACAGGGGGAGGAACTACTAATGAAAAACTGTTTTTT. Translating gives CASSQRTGGGTTNEKLFF.

This clonotype was detected a few times. This rearrangement joins TRBV30 to TRBJ1-1, with a tentative D call TRBD1 (5 bases). The CDR3 is 13 residues long. V was shortened by 7 bases and J by 5 bases, with 17 bases between the two germline ends. CDR1 and CDR2 from the germline V gene are GTSNPN and SVGIG (reference sequence). CDR3 in DNA: TGTGCCTTTCTCACACGGGGGAGGACTGAAGCTTTCTTT. This codes for CAFLTRGRTEAFF.

This clonotype was seen ten or more times. The chain has TRBV6-5 and TRBJ2-2; 11 nucleotides line up with TRBD2. CDR1 and CDR2 from the germline V gene are MNHEY and SVGAGI. The CDR3 length is 18 residues. J gave up 0 bases and V 2 bases, and 5 bases lay outside the gene matches. CDR3 sequence reads: CASSYPFSGGANTGELFF. CDR3 nucleotide sequence: TGTGCCAGCAGTTACCCGTTTAGCGGGGGGGCGAACACCGGGGAGCTGTTTTTT.

This clonotype was observed a few times. CDR3 DNA: TGTGCCAGCAGCGTACGACAGGCCAGCGAGCAGTTCTTC. Its translation is CASSVRQASEQFF. This chain connects TRBV9 to TRBJ2-1, with TRBD1 as a possible D gene (6 bases). Per germline, CDR1 SGDLS and CDR2 YYNGEE. The CDR3 extends over 13 amino acids. V dropped 1 base and J dropped 10 bases, with 12 bases sitting between them.

The V gene is TRBV6-5, the J gene TRBJ2-1; D not certain. The CDR3 spans 15 residues. V was pared by 0 bases and J by 4 bases, with 10 bases between. Germline V CDR1 and CDR2: MNHEY, SVGAGI. DNA of the CDR3: TGTGCCAGCAGTTACTCGGACGACCCTTACAATGAGCAGTTCTTC. Residues: CASSYSDDPYNEQFF.

This clonotype was recorded at least ten times. This chain joins TRBV10-3 and TRBJ1-1; no reliable D call. The germline V gene encodes CDR1 ENHRY and CDR2 SYGVKD. The CDR3 totals 12 residues. V was shortened by 6 bases and J by 4 bases, with 9 bases between the two germline ends. The CDR3 DNA reads TGTGCCATCAGAGAGGGTGGCACTGAAGCTTTCTTT. Amino acids: CAIREGGTEAFF.

This clonotype was observed at least ten times. CDR3 in DNA: TGTGCCAGCAGCTTGGCCGGCGGGGAGCTGTTTTTT. Translating gives CASSLAGGELFF. The J gene is TRBJ2-2, the V gene TRBV7-8; D remains ambiguous. The CDR3 is made up of 12 amino acids. Per germline, CDR1 SGHVS and CDR2 FQNEAQ. The V and J ends lost 3 bases and 7 bases respectively, with 6 bases between them.

This clonotype was counted between two and nine times. V is TRBV4-1 and J is TRBJ1-6; TRBD1 is a possible D gene (5 bases). This CDR3 spans 16 amino acids. Trimming pared 4 bases from V and 5 bases from J, leaving 15 bases between. The V gene's germline CDR1 is MGHRA and CDR2 YSYEKL. CDR3 sequence: CASSPLMGLNNSPLHF. CDR3 DNA sequence: TGCGCCAGCAGCCCCCTTATGGGACTAAATAATTCACCCCTCCACTTT.

This clonotype was detected ten times or more. The CDR3, as DNA: TGTGCCAGCCCCCCGGTCACAGATACGCAGTATTTT. Its translation: CASPPVTDTQYF. This chain joins TRBV21-1 and TRBJ2-3; TRBD1 is taken as the D call from the table, unchecked against the DNA. TRBV21-1 is a pseudogene. The CDR3 totals 12 residues.

This chain connects TRBV29-1 to TRBJ2-1; D ambiguous. The CDR3 totals 13 residues. The ends were cut back, 7 bases at V and 9 bases at J, with 19 bases in the middle. Germline CDR1 SQVTM, CDR2 ANQGSEA. The CDR3 loop is CSGGNIGVTEQFF. For the CDR3, the DNA is TGCAGCGGAGGAAATATTGGGGTCACTGAGCAGTTCTTC.

This clonotype was detected many times. The chain uses TRBV7-9 and TRBJ1-2; D gene unclear. The CDR3 extends over 13 amino acids. Germline V lookup: CDR1 SEHNR, CDR2 FQNEAQ (reference sequence). Trimming left V 1 base short and J 6 bases short, with 9 bases between. This chain's CDR3 is CASSLGQSDGYTF. The CDR3 nucleotides read TGTGCCAGCAGCTTAGGCCAAAGCGATGGCTACACCTTC.

The V and J genes are TRBV7-9 and TRBJ1-6; no definite D call. The CDR3 covers 17 residues. Germline V CDR1 and CDR2: SEHNR, FQNEAQ (reference sequence). V was shortened by 5 bases and J by 0 bases, with 14 bases between the two germline ends. CDR3 nucleotide sequence: TGTGCCAGCAGCGCGACCCCGATGAGCTCCTATAATTCACCCCTCCACTTT. It encodes CASSATPMSSYNSPLHF. The full variable domain, with the rest looked up from reference TRBV7-9 and TRBJ1-6, is DTGVSQNPRHKITKRGQNVTFRCDPISEHNRLYWYRQTLGQGPEFLTYFQNEAQLEKSRLLSDRFSAERPKGSFSTLEIQRTEQGDSAMYLCASSATPMSSYNSPLHFGNGTRLTVT.

This clonotype was detected a few times. The rearrangement uses TRBV12-3 or TRBV12-4 and TRBJ2-2; D uncertain. Trimming shortened V by 6 bases and J by 4 bases, and 12 bases separated the two germline ends. The CDR3 consists of 14 residues. CDR3 DNA sequence: TGTGCCAGCAGCCGAGGATCGGTCACCGGGGAGCTGTTTTTT. Amino acids: CASSRGSVTGELFF.

Ten or more counts support this clonotype. J is TRBJ2-7 and V is TRBV27; weak D call: TRBD1 (6 bases). The CDR3 consists of 15 residues. With 5 bases removed from V and 3 bases from J, the gap between germline ends came to 17 bases. Germline CDR1 is MNHEY and CDR2 is SMNVEV (reference sequence). CDR3 loop: CASSPYRDTSYEQYF. The CDR3 DNA follows: TGTGCCAGCAGTCCCTACCGGGACACGAGCTACGAGCAGTACTTC.

The chain links TRBV10-3 to TRBJ1-1, with 10 bases identical to TRBD1. The CDR3 is 18 amino acids. Germline trimming cut 6 bases from V and 0 bases from J; bases unmatched to any gene: 13. Germline lookup yields CDR1 ENHRY and CDR2 SYGVKD. The CDR3 region is CAISPTQTGTGVNTEAFF. DNA of the CDR3: TGTGCCATCAGCCCAACCCAAACCGGGACAGGGGTGAACACTGAAGCTTTCTTT.

This clonotype was found a few times. The chain is built from TRBV7-9 and TRBJ2-7; D is undetermined. Trimming removed 5 bases from V and 5 bases from J, with 7 bases in between. Germline CDR1 is SEHNR and CDR2 is FQNEAQ (reference sequence). The CDR3 runs to 11 residues. CDR3 in amino acids: CASSPLHEQYF. The DNA for the CDR3 is TGTGCCAGCAGCCCGCTTCACGAGCAGTACTTC.

This clonotype has just a few counts. V is TRBV5-6 and J is TRBJ1-4; D not certain. V shed 1 base and J shed 3 bases, with 7 bases lying between them. Germline V gene lookup returns CDR1 SGHDT and CDR2 YYEEEE. This CDR3 spans 14 amino acids. The CDR3 DNA follows: TGTGCCAGCAGCTTGCGACTCCCTAATGAAAAACTGTTTTTT. It yields the protein CASSLRLPNEKLFF.